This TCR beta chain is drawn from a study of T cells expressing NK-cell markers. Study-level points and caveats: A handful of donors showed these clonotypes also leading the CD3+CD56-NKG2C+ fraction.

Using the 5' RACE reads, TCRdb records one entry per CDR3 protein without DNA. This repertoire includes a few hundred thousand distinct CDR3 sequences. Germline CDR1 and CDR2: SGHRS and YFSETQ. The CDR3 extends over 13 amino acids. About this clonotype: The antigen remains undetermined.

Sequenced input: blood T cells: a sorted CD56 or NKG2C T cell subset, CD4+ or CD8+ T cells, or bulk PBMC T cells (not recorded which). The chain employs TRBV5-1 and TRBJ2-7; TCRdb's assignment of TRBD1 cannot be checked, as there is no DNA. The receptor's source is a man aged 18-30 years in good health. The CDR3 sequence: CASKLSPSDEQYF.